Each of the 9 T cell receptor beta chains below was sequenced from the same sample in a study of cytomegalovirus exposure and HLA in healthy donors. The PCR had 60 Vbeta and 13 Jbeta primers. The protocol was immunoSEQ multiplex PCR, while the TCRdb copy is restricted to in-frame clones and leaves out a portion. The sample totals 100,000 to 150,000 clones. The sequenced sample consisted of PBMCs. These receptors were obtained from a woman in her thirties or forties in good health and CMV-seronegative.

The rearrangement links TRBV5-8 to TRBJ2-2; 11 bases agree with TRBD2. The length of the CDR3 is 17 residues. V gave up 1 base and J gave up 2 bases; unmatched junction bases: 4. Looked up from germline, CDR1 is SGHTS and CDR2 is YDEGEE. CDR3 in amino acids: CASSLSGTSGNTGELFF. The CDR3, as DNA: TGTGCCAGCAGCTTGTCCGGGACTAGCGGAAACACCGGGGAGCTGTTTTTT.

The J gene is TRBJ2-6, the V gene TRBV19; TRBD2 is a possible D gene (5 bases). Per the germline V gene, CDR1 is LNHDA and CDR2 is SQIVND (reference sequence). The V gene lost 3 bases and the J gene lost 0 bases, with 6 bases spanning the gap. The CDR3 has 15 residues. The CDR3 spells CASSILASGANVLTF. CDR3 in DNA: TGTGCCAGTAGTATCCTAGCCTCTGGGGCCAACGTCCTGACTTTC.

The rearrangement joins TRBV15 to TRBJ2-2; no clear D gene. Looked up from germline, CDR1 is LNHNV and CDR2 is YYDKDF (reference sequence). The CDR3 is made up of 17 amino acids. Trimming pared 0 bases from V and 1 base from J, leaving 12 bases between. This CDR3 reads CATSRDGRVWNTGELFF. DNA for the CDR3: TGTGCCACCAGCAGAGATGGCCGGGTGTGGAACACCGGGGAGCTGTTTTTT. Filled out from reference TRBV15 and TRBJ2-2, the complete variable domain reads DAMVIQNPRYQVTQFGKPVTLSCSQTLNHNVMYWYQQKSSQAPKLLFHYYDKDFNNEADTPDNFQSRRPNTSFCFLDIRSPGLGDTAMYLCATSRDGRVWNTGELFFGEGSRLTVL.

CDR3 nucleotides: TGTGCCAGCAGTCCCTGGGGGGGCGGTCAGCCCCAGCATTTT. Amino acid sequence: CASSPWGGGQPQHF. The chain is built from TRBV28 and TRBJ1-5; possible D gene TRBD1, 6 bases. Germline V CDR1 and CDR2: MDHEN, SYDVKM. The CDR3 consists of 14 residues. The V and J ends lost 5 bases and 6 bases respectively, with 14 bases between them.

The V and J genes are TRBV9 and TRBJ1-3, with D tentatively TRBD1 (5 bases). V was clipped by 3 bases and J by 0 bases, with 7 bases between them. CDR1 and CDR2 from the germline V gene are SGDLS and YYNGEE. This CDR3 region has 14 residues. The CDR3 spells CASSATGSGNTIYF. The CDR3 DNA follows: TGTGCCAGCAGCGCCACAGGCTCTGGAAACACCATATATTTT.

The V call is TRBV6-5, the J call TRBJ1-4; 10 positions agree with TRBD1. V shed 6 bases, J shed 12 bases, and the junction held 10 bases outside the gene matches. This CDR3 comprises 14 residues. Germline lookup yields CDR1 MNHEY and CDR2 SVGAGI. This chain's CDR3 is CASSPGTGVNELFF. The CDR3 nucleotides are TGTGCCAGCAGCCCCGGGACAGGGGTTAATGAACTGTTTTTT.

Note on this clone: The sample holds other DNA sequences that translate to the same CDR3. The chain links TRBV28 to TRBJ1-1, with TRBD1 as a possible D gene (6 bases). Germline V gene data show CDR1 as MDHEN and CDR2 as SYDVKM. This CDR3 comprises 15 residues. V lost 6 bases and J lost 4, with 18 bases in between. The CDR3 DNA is TGTGCCAGCAGCCTCCGAAGGGGCAGGGGCACTGAAGCTTTCTTT. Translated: CASSLRRGRGTEAFF.

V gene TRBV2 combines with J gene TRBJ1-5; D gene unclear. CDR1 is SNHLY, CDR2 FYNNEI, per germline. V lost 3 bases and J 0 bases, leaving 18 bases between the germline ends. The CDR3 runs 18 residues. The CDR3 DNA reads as TGTGCCAGCAGTGATCAAACTCCCCGTCGTGGTAGCAATCAGCCCCAGCATTTT. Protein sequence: CASSDQTPRRGSNQPQHF.

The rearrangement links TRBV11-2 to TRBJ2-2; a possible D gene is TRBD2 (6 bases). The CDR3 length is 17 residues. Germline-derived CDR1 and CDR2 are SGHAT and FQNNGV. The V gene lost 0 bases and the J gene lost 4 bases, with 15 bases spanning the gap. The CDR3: CASSLDIGGSGTGELFF. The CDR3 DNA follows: TGTGCCAGCAGCTTAGATATCGGAGGGTCCGGCACCGGGGAGCTGTTTTTT.